The present T cell receptor beta chain was sequenced within a study of graft-versus-host responses after intestinal transplantation. Study summary: Grafts were multivisceral, liver-intestinal, or isolated intestinal.

Sequenced by immunoSEQ multiplex PCR; TCRdb stores in-frame clones only, minus some. This table has 120,000 or so clones, roughly 95% appearing once. Per germline, CDR1 LNHDA and CDR2 SQIVND (reference sequence). Trimming took 6 bases from V and 4 from J, leaving 10 bases between them. The CDR3 has 13 amino acids. Points from the study as a whole: Allografts of patients with graft-donor T cell macrochimerism showed high graft-versus-host to host-versus-graft clone ratios. GvH clones surfaced in recipient marrow, some emerging earlier in ileum or blood.

This clone came up a few times. Its specificity is not known. This TCR came from a human donor who received an intestinal transplant. The V call is TRBV19, the J call TRBJ1-3; D gene ambiguous. The sample consisted of unstimulated CD8+ T cells sorted from spleen or lymph node cells, taken before intestinal transplant. The DNA of the CDR3 is TGTGCCAGTAGCCCCGGCCGAGGAAACACCATATATTTT. It specifies CASSPGRGNTIYF.